These T cell receptor beta chains were read from a single sample in a study of glioma-infiltrating T cells after dendritic cell vaccination. Sequenced by immunoSEQ multiplex PCR; TCRdb stores in-frame clones only, minus some. In the table there are more than 95,000 clones, around 90% of which are singletons. Specimen: blood, collected after dendritic cell vaccination. These receptors were taken from a human donor with glioblastoma. Each CDR3 is given with its conserved first and last residue. D genes are given only for firm matches. Rows give clone size only sometimes, using once, few, many, or a class for an expanded clone.

13,NA,TRBJ2-3,TRBV5-1,NA,CASSLLSTDTQYF,TGCGCCAGCAGCTTACTATCCACAGATACGCAGTATTTT
13,NA,TRBJ1-1,TRBV2,NA,CASNRQRNTEAFF,TGTGCCAGCAATCGACAGCGCAACACTGAAGCTTTCTTT
17,TRBD2,TRBJ2-2,TRBV2,NA,CASSPGLGALNTGELFF,TGTGCCAGCAGTCCGGGACTAGGGGCGTTGAACACCGGGGAGCTGTTTTTT
15,TRBD1,TRBJ1-5,TRBV19,NA,CASSIGQGGGSPQHF,TGTGCCAGTAGTATAGGACAGGGGGGCGGTTCGCCCCAGCATTTT
12,NA,TRBJ2-7,TRBV30,NA,CAWSKGAREQYF,TGTGCCTGGAGTAAAGGGGCCCGAGAGCAGTACTTC
14,TRBD1,TRBJ2-2,TRBV7-2,NA,CASSNLQGSGELFF,TGTGCCAGCAGCAACCTACAGGGGTCCGGGGAGCTGTTTTTT
11,NA,TRBJ1-1,TRBV19,once,CASTLGTEAFF,TGTGCCAGTACCCTAGGCACTGAAGCTTTCTTT
15,NA,TRBJ2-3,TRBV29-1,NA,CSVNIQLALTDTQYF,TGCAGCGTTAACATTCAACTAGCTCTCACAGATACGCAGTATTTT
18,NA,TRBJ2-1,TRBV1,NA,CTSSQDFQREGISDEQFF,TGCACCAGCAGCCAAGATTTCCAGCGGGAGGGGATCTCGGATGAGCAGTTCTTC
15,TRBD1,TRBJ2-2,TRBV6-5,NA,CASSRGQVNTGELFF,TGTGCCAGCAGCCGCGGACAGGTCAACACCGGGGAGCTGTTTTTT
16,NA,TRBJ2-1,TRBV5-1,NA,CASSLGAGPSYNEQFF,TGCGCCAGCAGCTTGGGTGCAGGGCCATCCTACAATGAGCAGTTCTTC
14,NA,TRBJ2-3,TRBV19,NA,CASSRAENTDTQYF,TGTGCCAGTAGCAGGGCAGAGAACACAGATACGCAGTATTTT